This T cell receptor beta chain was obtained from a study of T cells in Graves' hyperthyroidism and ophthalmopathy. V shed 1 base and J 7 bases; nucleotides not matched to a gene: 12. The CDR3 is 16 amino acids. Overall study results and limits: Before onset, ophthalmopathy was predicted by the model a median around 6 months earlier.

Ophthalmopathy cases scored 3 or more on the Clinical Activity Score and 4 or more on NOSPECS grade, with duration below 3 months. Exclusion of a patient resulted from uncontrolled infection, other autoimmune disease, pregnancy or lactation. It was RNA transcripts that yielded the amplified TCR beta CDR3 regions. In the first-round RT-PCR of the TCR CDR3, the HTBI primer set was used. TCRdb re-analysed the multiplex PCR reads in MiXCR, keeping a single row per CDR3 protein. The sample includes 400,000 or so distinct CDR3 sequences, around 13% of them seen just once. This clonotype was picked up many times. Its antigen is unidentified.

Sequenced material: blood. The V call is TRBV12-3 or TRBV12-4, the J call TRBJ1-1; 7 bases match TRBD1. This sequence originates from a woman in her thirties with Graves' ophthalmopathy. The chain's CDR3 is CASSLGQGTVIDEAFF. DNA of the CDR3: TGTGCCAGCAGTTTAGGACAGGGTACGGTTATCGATGAAGCTTTCTTT.